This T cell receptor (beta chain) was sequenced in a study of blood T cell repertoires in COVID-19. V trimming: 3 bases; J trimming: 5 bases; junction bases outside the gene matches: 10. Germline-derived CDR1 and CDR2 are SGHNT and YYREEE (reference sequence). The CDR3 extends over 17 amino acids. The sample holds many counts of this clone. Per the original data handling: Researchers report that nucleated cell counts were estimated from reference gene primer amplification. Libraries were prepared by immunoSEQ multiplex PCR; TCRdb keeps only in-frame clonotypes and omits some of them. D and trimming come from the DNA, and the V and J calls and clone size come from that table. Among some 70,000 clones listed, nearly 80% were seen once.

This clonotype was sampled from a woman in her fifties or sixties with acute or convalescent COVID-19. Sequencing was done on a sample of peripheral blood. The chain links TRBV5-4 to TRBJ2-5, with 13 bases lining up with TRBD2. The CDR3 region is CASSSGTTSGGAETQYF. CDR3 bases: TGTGCCAGCAGCTCCGGAACTACTAGCGGGGGGGCGGAGACCCAGTACTTC. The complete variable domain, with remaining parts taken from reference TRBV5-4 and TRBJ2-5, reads ETGVTQSPTHLIKTRGQQVTLRCSSQSGHNTVSWYQQALGQGPQFIFQYYREEENGRGNFPPRFSGLQFPNYSSELNVNALELDDSALYLCASSSGTTSGGAETQYFGPGTRLLVL.